The clone carrying this T cell receptor (beta chain) showed up just a few times. Authors' processing steps: Reference gene primer amplification in the assay estimated nucleated cell counts. TCRdb's copy holds only in-frame clones and misses some; the assay was immunoSEQ multiplex PCR. The DNA gave D and trimming, while V, J and clone size come from that table. In the table there are a few hundred thousand clones, about 91% of which are singletons. The germline V gene has CDR1 MNHEY and CDR2 SMNVEV (reference sequence). The CDR3 runs to 13 residues. The V and J ends lost 7 bases and 8 bases, in that order; junction bases with no gene match: 7. The data derive from a study of blood T cell repertoires in COVID-19.

The source material was peripheral blood. The clonotype originates from a woman aged 25 to 45 who had recovered from COVID-19. The V call is TRBV27, the J call TRBJ2-1; 8 bases fit TRBD2. Written as DNA, the CDR3 is TGTGCCAGCAAGAAGCGGGGGAAGGATGAGCAGTTCTTC. This codes for CASKKRGKDEQFF.